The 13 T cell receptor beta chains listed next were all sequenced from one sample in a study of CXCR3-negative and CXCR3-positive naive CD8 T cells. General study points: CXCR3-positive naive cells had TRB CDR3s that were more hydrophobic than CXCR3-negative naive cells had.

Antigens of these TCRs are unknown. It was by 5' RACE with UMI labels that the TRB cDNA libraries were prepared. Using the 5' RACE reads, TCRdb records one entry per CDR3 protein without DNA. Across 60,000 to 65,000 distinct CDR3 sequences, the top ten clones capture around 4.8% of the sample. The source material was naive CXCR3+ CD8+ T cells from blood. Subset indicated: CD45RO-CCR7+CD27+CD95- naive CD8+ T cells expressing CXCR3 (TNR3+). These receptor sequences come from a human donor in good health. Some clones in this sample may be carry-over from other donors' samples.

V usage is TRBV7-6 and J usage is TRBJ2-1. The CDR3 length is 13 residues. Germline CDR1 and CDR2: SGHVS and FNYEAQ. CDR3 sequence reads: CASSHPTDDEQFF. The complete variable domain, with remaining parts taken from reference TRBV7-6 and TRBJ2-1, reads GAGVSQSPRYKVTKRGQDVALRCDPISGHVSLYWYRQALGQGPEFLTYFNYEAQQDKSGLPNDRFSAERPEGSISTLTIQRTEQRDSAMYRCASSHPTDDEQFFGPGTRLTVL.

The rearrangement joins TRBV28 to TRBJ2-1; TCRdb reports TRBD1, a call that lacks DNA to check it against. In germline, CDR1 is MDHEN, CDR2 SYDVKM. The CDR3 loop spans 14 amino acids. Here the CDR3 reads CASSLWGAINEQFF.

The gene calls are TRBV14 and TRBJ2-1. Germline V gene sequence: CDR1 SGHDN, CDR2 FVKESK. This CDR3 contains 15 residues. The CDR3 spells CASSQDGIPYNEQFF.

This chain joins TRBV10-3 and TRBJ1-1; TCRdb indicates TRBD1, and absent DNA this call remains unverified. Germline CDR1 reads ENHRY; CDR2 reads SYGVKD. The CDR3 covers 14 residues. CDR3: CAIQPDSGDGEAFF.

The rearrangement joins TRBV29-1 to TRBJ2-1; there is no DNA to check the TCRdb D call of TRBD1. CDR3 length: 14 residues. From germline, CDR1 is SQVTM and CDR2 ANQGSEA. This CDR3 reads CSVDGDVLNNEQFF.

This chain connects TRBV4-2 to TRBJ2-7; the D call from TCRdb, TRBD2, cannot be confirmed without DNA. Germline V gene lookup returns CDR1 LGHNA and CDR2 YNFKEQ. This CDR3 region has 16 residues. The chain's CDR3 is CASSQDLSGATYEQYF.

The CDR3 loop is CASSGGEGWADTQYF. The rearrangement joins TRBV5-1 to TRBJ2-3; TCRdb designates TRBD2, a call that cannot be tested without DNA. Germline V gene sequence: CDR1 SGHRS, CDR2 YFSETQ. The CDR3 consists of 15 residues.

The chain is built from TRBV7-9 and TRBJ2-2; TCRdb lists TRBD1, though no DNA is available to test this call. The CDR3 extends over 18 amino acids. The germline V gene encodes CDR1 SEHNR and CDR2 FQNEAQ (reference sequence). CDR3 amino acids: CASSFRATGGLGTGELFF.

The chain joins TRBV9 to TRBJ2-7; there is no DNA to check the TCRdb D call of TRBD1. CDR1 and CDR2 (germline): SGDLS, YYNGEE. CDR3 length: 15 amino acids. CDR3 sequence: CASSASGTGRNEQYF.

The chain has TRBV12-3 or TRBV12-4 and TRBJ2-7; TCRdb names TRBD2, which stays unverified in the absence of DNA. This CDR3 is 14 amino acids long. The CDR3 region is CASRGTLPFGEQYF.

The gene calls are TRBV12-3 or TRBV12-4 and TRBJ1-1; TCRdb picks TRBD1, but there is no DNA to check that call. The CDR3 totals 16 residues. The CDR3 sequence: CASKLPGQGAETEAFF.

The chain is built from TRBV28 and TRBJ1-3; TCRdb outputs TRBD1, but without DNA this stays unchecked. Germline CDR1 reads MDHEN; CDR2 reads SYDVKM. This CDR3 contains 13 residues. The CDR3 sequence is CATIGGPGNTIYF.

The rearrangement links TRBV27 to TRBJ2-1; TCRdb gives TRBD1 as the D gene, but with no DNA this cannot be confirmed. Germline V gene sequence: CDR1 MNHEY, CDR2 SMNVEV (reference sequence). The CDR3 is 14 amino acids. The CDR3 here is CASSSGQLYNEQFF.